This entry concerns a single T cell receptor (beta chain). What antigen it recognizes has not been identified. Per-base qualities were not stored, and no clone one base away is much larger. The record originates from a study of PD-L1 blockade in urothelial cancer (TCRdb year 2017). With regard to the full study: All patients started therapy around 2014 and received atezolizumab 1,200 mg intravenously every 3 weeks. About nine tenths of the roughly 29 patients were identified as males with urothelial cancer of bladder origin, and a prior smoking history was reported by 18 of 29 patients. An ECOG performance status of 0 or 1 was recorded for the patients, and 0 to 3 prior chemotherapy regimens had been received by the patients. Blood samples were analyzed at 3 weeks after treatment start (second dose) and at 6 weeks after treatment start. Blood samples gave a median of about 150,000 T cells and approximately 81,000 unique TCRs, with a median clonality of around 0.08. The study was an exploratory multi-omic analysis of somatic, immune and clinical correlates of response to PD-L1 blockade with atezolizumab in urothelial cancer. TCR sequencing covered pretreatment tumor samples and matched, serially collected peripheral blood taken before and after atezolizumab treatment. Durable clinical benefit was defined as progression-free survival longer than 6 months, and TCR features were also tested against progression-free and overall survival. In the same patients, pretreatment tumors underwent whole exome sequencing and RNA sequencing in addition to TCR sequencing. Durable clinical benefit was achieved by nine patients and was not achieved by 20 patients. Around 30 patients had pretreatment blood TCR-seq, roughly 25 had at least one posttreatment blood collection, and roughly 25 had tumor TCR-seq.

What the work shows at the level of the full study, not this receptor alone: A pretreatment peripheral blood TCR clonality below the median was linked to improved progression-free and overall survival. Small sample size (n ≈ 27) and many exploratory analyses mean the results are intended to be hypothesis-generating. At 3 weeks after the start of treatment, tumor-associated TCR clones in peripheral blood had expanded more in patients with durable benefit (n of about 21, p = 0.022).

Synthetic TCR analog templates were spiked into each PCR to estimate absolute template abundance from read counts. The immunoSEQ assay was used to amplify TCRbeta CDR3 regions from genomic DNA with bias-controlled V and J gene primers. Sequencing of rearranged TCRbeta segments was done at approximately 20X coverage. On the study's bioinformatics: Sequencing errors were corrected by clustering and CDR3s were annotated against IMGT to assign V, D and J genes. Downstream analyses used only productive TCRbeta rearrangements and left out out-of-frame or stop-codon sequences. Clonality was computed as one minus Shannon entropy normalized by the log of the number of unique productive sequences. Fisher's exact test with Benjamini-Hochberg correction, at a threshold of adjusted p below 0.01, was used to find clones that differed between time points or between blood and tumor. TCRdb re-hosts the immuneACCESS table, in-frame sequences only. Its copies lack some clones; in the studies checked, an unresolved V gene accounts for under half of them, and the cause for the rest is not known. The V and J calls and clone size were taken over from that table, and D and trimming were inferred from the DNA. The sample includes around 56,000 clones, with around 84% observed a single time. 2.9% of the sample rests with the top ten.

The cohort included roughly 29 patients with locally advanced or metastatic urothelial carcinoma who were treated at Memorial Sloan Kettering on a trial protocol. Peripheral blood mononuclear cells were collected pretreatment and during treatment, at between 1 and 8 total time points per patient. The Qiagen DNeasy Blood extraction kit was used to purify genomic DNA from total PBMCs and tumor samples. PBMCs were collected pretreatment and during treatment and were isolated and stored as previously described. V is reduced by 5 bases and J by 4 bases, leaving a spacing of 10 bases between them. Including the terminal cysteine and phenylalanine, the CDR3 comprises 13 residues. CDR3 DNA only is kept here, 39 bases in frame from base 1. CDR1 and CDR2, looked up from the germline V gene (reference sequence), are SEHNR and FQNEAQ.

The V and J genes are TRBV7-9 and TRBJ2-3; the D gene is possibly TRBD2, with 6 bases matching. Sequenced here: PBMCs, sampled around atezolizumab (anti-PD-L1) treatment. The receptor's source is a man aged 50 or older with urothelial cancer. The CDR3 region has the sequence CASSGRLADTQYF. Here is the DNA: TGTGCCAGCAGCGGACGACTAGCAGATACGCAGTATTTT.